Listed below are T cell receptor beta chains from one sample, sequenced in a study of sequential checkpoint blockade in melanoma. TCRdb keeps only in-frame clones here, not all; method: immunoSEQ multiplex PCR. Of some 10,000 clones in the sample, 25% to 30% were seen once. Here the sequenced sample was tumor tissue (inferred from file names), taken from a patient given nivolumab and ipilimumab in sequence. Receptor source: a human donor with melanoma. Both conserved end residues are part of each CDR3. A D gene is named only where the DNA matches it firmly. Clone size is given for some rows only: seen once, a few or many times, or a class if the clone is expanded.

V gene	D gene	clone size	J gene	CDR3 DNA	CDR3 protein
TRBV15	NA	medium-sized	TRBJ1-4	TGTGCCACCAGCAGCTCAGGGGTTAGGGAAAAACTGTTTTTT	CATSSSGVREKLFF
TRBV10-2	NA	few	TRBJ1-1	TGCGCCAGCAGTGAGTCCCCAGGTCTGAACACTGAAGCTTTCTTT	CASSESPGLNTEAFF
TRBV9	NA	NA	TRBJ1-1	TGTGCCAGCAGCGTGAGGAGTAACACTGAAGCTTTCTTT	CASSVRSNTEAFF
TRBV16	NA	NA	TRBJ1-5	TGTGCCAGCAGCCAAGAGGGGCAAAACAATCAGCCCCAGCATTTT	CASSQEGQNNQPQHF
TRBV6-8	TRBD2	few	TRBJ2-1	TGTGCCAGCAGCCGACTAGCGGGGGCCACGAGCTCCTACAATGAGCAGTTCTTC	CASSRLAGATSSYNEQFF
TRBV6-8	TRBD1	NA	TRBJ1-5	TGTGCCACGGGACAGATGAATAGCAATCAGCCCCAGCATTTT	CATGQMNSNQPQHF
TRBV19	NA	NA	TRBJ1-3	TGTGCCAGTAGTATGTCGTATTCTGGAAACACCATATATTTT	CASSMSYSGNTIYF
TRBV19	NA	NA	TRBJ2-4	TGTGCCAGTAATAACAGGGCTGCCAAAAACATTCAGTACTTC	CASNNRAAKNIQYF
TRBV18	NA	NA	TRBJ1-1	TGTGCCAGCTCACCCCTATCGACGGCAATGGGGACTGAAGCTTTCTTT	CASSPLSTAMGTEAFF
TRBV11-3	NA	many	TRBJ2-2	TGTGCCAGCAGCTTAAATCGGCGAACCGGGGAGCTGTTTTTT	CASSLNRRTGELFF
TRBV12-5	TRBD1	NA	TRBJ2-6	TGTGCCAGCTCGAGAGGGCAGGGGGCGCGCGGGGCCAACGTCCTGACTTTC	CASSRGQGARGANVLTF
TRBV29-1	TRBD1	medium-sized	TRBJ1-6	TGCAGCGTTAAACAGGACAGGGGGACTTCACCCCTCCACTTT	CSVKQDRGTSPLHF
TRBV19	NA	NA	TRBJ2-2	TGTGCCAGTCGACGGTTGAACCAGGGAAGGACCGGGGAGCTGTTTTTT	CASRRLNQGRTGELFF
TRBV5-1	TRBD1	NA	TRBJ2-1	TGCGCCAGCAGCTTGGGGACAGGGGCCTACAATGAGCAGTTCTTC	CASSLGTGAYNEQFF
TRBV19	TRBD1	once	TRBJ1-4	TGTGCCAGTAAGGGCGCAGGGGGCGGGCGGAAACTGTTTTTT	CASKGAGGGRKLFF
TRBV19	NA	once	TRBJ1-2	TGTGCCAGTAGTATTTGGGGAGATGGCTACACCTTC	CASSIWGDGYTF
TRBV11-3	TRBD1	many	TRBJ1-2	TGTGCCAGCAGCCGGCCTGACAGGGTTCATGGTGGCTACACCTTC	CASSRPDRVHGGYTF
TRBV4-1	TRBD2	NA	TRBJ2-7	TGCGCCAGCAGCCAAGTAGGCCTAGCGGGGGGTCAGCAGTACTTC	CASSQVGLAGGQQYF
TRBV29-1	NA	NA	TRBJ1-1	TGCAGCGTCGCCGGGCCCCAGGACACTGAAGCTTTCTTT	CSVAGPQDTEAFF
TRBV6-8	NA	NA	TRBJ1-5	TGTGCCAGCAGTGCGGTTAATTGGCCCCAGCATTTT	CASSAVNWPQHF
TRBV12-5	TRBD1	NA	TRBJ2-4	TGTGCTAGTGGCCCCGGACAGGATTTTTCAAACATTCAGTACTTC	CASGPGQDFSNIQYF
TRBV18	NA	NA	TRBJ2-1	TGTGCCAGCTCACCAGGTAGCGATCTTGGTGTAAATGAGCAGTTCTTC	CASSPGSDLGVNEQFF
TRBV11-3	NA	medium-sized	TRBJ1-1	TGTGCCAGCAGCTCCGGGACACGGATGTCTGAAGCTTTCTTT	CASSSGTRMSEAFF
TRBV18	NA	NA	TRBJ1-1	TGTGCCAGCTCACTTCCCCAGGGTAGGGGGAACACTGAAGCTTTCTTT	CASSLPQGRGNTEAFF
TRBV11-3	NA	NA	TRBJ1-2	TGTGCCAGCAGCTTTCCAGGGTTGGCCGGTGGTGGCTACACCTTC	CASSFPGLAGGGYTF
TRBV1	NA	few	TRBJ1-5	TGCGCCAGCAGCCAGACACAGGGCCCCGGAGGGCCCCAGCATTTT	CASSQTQGPGGPQHF
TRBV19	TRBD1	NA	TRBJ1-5	TGTGCCAGTAGTATAGGGACAGGGTGGAATCAGCCCCAGCATTTT	CASSIGTGWNQPQHF
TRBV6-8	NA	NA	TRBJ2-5	TGTGCCAGCAGTTACTCGGGGGGGGGCTTGGAGACCCAGTACTTC	CASSYSGGGLETQYF
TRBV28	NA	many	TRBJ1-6	TGTGCCGCCGCCGACAGTTATAATTCACCCCTCCACTTT	CAAADSYNSPLHF
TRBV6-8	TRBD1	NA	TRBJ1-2	TGTGCCAGCAGGGAAGACCGGGACAGTAGATATGGCTACACCTTC	CASREDRDSRYGYTF
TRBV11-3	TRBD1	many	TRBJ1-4	TGTGCCAGCACCCGAATAGGGGGCCCAACTAATGAAAAACTGTTTTTT	CASTRIGGPTNEKLFF
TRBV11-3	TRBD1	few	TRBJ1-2	TGTGCCAGCAGCTTAGGGACAGGGCTCACCTATGGCTACACCTTC	CASSLGTGLTYGYTF
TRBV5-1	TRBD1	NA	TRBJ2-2	TGCGCCAGCAGCCTTGACAGGGGCTGGACCGGGGAGCTGTTTTTT	CASSLDRGWTGELFF
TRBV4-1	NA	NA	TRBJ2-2	TGCGCCAGCAGCCAAGACTCCATCGAATATGGAGGGGAGCTGTTTTTT	CASSQDSIEYGGELFF
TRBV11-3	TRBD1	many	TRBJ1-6	TGTGCCAGCACCCCACCCGGGACAGTCTATAATTCACCCCTCCACTTT	CASTPPGTVYNSPLHF
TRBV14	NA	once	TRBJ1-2	TGTGCCAGCAGCCAAGTAGGGGGTGGCCTACTACTAAAAGGCTACACCTTC	CASSQVGGGLLLKGYTF
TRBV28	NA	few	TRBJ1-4	TGTGCCAGCAGTTTAACCAGAAAAAAACTGTTTTTT	CASSLTRKKLFF
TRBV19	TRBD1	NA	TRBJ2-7	TGTGCCAGTAGTAGGGACAGGTCCTACGAGCAGTACTTC	CASSRDRSYEQYF